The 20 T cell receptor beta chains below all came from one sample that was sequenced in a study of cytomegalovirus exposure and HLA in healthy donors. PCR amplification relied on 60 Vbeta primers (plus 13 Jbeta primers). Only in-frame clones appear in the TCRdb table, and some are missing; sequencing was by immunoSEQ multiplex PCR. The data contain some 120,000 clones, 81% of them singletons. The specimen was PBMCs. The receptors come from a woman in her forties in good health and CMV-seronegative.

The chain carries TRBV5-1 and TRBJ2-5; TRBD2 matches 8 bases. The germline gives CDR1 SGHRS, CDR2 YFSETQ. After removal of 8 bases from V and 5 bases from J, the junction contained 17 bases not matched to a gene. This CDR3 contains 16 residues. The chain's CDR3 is CASKLGTGGARETQYF. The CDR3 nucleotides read TGCGCCAGTAAGCTTGGGACCGGGGGGGCCCGGGAGACCCAGTACTTC.

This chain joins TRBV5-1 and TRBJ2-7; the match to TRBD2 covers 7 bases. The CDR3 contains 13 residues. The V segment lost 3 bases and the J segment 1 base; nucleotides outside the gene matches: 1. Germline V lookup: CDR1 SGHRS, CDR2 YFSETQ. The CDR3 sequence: CASSWGLSYEQYF. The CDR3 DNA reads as TGCGCCAGCAGCTGGGGACTATCCTACGAGCAGTACTTC.

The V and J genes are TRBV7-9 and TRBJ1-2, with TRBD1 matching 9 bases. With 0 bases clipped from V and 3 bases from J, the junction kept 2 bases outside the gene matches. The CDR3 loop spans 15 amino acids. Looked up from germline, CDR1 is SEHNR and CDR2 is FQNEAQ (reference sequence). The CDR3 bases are TGTGCCAGCAGCTTAGCGGGACAGGGATACTATGGCTACACCTTC. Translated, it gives CASSLAGQGYYGYTF.

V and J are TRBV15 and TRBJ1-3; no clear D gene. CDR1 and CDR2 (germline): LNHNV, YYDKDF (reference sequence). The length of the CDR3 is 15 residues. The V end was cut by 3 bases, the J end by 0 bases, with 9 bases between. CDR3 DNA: TGTGCCACCAGCAGGGCGGGGAGCTCTGGAAACACCATATATTTT. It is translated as CATSRAGSSGNTIYF.

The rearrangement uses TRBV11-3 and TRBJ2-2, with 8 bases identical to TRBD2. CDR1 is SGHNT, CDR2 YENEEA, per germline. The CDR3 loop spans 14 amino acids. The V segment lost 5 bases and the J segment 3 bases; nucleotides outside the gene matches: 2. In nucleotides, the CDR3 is TGTGCCAGCAGCGGTAGCGGGGACACCGGGGAGCTGTTTTTT. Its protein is CASSGSGDTGELFF.

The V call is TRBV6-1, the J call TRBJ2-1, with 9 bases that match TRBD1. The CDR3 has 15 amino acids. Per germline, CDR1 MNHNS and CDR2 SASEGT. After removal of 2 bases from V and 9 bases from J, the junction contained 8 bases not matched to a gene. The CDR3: CASSESGQGWGEQFF. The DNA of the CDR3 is TGTGCCAGCAGTGAAAGCGGACAGGGGTGGGGTGAGCAGTTCTTC.

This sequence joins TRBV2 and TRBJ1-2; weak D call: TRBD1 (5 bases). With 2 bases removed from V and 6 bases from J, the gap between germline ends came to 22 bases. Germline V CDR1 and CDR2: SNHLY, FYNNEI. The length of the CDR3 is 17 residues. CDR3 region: CASSEWDTHVPGDGYTF. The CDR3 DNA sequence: TGTGCCAGCAGTGAATGGGATACGCACGTCCCGGGGGATGGCTACACCTTC. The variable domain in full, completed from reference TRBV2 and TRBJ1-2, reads EPEVTQTPSHQVTQMGQEVILRCVPISNHLYFYWYRQILGQKVEFLVSFYNNEISEKSEIFDDQFSVERPDGSNFTLKIRSTKLEDSAMYFCASSEWDTHVPGDGYTFGSGTRLTVV.

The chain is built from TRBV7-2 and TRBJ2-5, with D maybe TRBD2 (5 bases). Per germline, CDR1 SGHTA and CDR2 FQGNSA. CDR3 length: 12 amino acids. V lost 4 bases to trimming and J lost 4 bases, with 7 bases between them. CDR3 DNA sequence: TGTGCCAGCAGCTCCCGGGGAGAGACCCAGTACTTC. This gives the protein CASSSRGETQYF. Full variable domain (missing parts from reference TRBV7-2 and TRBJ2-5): GAGVSQSPSNKVTEKGKDVELRCDPISGHTALYWYRQSLGQGLEFLIYFQGNSAPDKSGLPSDRFSAERTGGSVSTLTIQRTQQEDSAVYLCASSSRGETQYFGPGTRLLVL.

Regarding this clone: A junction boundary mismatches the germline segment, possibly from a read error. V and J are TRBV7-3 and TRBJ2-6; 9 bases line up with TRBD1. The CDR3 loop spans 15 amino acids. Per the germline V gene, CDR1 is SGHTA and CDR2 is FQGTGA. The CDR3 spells CASSVARTGANVLTF. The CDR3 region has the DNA TGTGCCAGCAGCGTCGCCAGGACAGGGGCTAACGTCCTGACTTTC.

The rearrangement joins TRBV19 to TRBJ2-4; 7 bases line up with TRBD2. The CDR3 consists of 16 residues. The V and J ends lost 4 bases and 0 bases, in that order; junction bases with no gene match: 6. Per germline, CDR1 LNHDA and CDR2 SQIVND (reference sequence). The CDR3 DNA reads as TGTGCCAGTAGTAGGTTACGGGAGGTAGCCAAAAACATTCAGTACTTC. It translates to CASSRLREVAKNIQYF. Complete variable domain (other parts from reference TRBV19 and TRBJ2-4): DGGITQSPKYLFRKEGQNVTLSCEQNLNHDAMYWYRQDPGQGLRLIYYSQIVNDFQKGDIAEGYSVSREKKESFPLTVTSAQKNPTAFYLCASSRLREVAKNIQYFGAGTRLSVL.

CDR3 residues: CASSFTGVIAKNIQYF. The CDR3 DNA reads as TGTGCCAGCAGCTTCACCGGGGTGATAGCCAAAAACATTCAGTACTTC. The chain uses TRBV7-2 and TRBJ2-4; the D gene is possibly TRBD2 (5 bases). The germline V gene encodes CDR1 SGHTA and CDR2 FQGNSA. The CDR3 has 16 residues. V was clipped by 3 bases and J by 0 bases, with 12 bases between them.

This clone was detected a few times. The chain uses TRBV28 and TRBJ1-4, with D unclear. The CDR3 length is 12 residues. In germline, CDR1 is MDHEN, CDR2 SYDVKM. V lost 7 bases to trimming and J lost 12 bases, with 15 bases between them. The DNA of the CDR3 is TGTGCCAGCACCCTCCCCCGCGGTCAACTGTTTTTT. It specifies CASTLPRGQLFF.

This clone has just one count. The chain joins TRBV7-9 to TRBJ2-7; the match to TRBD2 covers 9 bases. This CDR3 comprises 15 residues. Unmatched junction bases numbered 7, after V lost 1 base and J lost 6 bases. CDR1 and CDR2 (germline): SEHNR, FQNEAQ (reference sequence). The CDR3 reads CASSLGASGMVEQYF. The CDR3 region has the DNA TGTGCCAGCAGCTTAGGGGCTAGCGGGATGGTCGAGCAGTACTTC.

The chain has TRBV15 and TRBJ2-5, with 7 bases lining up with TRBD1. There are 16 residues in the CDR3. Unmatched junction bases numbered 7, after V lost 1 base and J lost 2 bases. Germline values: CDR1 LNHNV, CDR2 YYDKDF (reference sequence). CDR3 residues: CATSRGGTAKQETQYF. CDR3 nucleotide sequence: TGTGCCACCAGCAGAGGAGGGACAGCAAAGCAAGAGACCCAGTACTTC.

The CDR3 loop reads CASSDRLAGGAYEQYF. DNA for the CDR3: TGCGCCAGCAGTGATCGGCTAGCGGGAGGGGCCTACGAGCAGTACTTC. The genes are TRBV10-2 and TRBJ2-7; 12 positions agree with TRBD2. There are 16 residues in the CDR3. Losses at the gene ends were 3 bases for V and 2 bases for J; bases not matched to a gene: 5. Germline CDR1 is WSHSY and CDR2 is SAAADI.

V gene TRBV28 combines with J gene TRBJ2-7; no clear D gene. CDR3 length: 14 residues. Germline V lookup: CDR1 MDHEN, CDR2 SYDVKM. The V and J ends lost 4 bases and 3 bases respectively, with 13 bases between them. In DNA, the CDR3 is TGTGCCAGCAGTTCCGCAGGCAGGCTCTACGAGCAGTACTTC. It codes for CASSSAGRLYEQYF.

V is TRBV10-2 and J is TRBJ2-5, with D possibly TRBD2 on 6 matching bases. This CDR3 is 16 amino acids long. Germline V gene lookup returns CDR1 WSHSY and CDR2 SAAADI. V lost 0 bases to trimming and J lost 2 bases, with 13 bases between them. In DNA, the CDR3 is TGCGCCAGCAGTGAGTCAGGCGGGAAGACACAAGAGACCCAGTACTTC. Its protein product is CASSESGGKTQETQYF.

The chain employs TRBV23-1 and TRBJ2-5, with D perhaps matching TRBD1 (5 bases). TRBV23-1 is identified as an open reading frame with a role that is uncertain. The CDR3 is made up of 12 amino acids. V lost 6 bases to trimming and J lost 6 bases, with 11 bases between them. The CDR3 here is CASRPRVKTQYF. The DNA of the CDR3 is TGCGCCAGCAGACCCAGGGTAAAGACCCAGTACTTC.

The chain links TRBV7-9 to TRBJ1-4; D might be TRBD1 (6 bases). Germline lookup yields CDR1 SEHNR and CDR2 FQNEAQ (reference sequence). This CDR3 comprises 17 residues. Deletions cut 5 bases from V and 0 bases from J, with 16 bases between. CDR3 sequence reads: CASSPQGRTATNEKLFF. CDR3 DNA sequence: TGTGCCAGCAGCCCACAGGGAAGGACGGCAACTAATGAAAAACTGTTTTTT.

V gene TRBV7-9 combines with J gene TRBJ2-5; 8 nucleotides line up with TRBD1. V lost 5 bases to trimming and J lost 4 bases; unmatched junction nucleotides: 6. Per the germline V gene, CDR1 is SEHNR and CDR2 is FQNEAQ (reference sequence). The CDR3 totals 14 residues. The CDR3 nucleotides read TGTGCCAGCAGCCCGGGACAGGCCGTAGAGACCCAGTACTTC. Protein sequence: CASSPGQAVETQYF.